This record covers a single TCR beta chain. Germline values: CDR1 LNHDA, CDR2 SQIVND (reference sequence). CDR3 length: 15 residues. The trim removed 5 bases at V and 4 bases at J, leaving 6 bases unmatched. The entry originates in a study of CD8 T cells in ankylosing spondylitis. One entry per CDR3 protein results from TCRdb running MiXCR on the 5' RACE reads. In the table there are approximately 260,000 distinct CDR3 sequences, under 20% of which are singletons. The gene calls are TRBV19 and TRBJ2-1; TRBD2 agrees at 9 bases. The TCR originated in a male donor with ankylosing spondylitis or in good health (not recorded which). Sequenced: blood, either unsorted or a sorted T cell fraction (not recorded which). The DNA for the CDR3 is TGTGCCAGTAGTGTGCTAGCGGGAAATTACAATGAGCAGTTCTTC. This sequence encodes CASSVLAGNYNEQFF.